One and the same sample provided the 19 T cell receptor beta chains below, sequenced in a study of CD8 T cells in ankylosing spondylitis. Their target antigens are unknown. TCRdb ran MiXCR on the 5' RACE reads and lists one entry per CDR3 protein. In the table there are about 750,000 distinct CDR3 sequences, under 20% of which are singletons. General observations from the study: A motif in TCR beta, a set of under 10 highly homologous variants, appeared characteristic of ankylosing spondylitis blood.

The material sequenced was blood, either unsorted or a sorted T cell fraction (not recorded which). The receptor set was obtained from a male donor with ankylosing spondylitis.

This clonotype was recorded at least ten times. J is TRBJ1-6 and V is TRBV20-1; D unclear. CDR3 length: 14 residues. Germline V gene sequence: CDR1 DFQATT, CDR2 SNEGSKA (reference sequence). With 5 bases removed from V and 4 bases from J, the gap between germline ends came to 12 bases. This chain's CDR3 is CSAPPGGYNSPLHF. CDR3 bases: TGCAGTGCTCCTCCAGGAGGGTATAATTCACCCCTCCACTTT.

The table lists this clonotype with many counts. The chain couples TRBV28 to TRBJ2-1; TRBD2 matches 11 bases. V was pared by 10 bases and J by 2 bases, with 7 bases of the junction left unmatched. From germline, CDR1 is MDHEN and CDR2 SYDVKM. There are 15 residues in the CDR3. CDR3 in DNA: TGTGCCACCGGTAGCGGGAGGGGGCCCTACAATGAGCAGTTCTTC. Translated, it gives CATGSGRGPYNEQFF.

This clonotype was found many times. The chain is built from TRBV15 and TRBJ2-1; no definite D call. The V end was cut by 1 base, the J end by 3 bases, with 7 bases between. Looked up from germline, CDR1 is LNHNV and CDR2 is YYDKDF (reference sequence). This CDR3 region has 14 residues. The CDR3 DNA follows: TGTGCCACCAGCAGAGTTGATCACTACAATGAGCAGTTCTTC. It encodes CATSRVDHYNEQFF.

This clonotype was picked up a small number of times. This chain links TRBV25-1 with TRBJ2-1, with D unresolved. Germline V gives CDR1 MGHDK, CDR2 SYGVNS. The CDR3 runs 15 residues. With 3 bases removed from V and 1 base from J, the gap between germline ends came to 10 bases. CDR3 nucleotides: TGTGCCAGCAGTGAGATTTACGGTTCCTACAATGAGCAGTTCTTC. This translates into CASSEIYGSYNEQFF.

The chain links TRBV11-2 to TRBJ2-2, with 11 bases identical to TRBD2. Germline CDR1 reads SGHAT; CDR2 reads FQNNGV. V dropped 5 bases and J dropped 6; count of bases not matched to a gene: 8. The CDR3 extends over 16 amino acids. For the CDR3, the DNA is TGTGCCAGCAGCCTTAGCGGGGGGGCCCTCGCCGGGGAGCTGTTTTTT. Translation gives CASSLSGGALAGELFF.

This chain connects TRBV20-1 to TRBJ2-7, with TRBD2 identical over 8 bases. Germline V lookup: CDR1 DFQATT, CDR2 SNEGSKA (reference sequence). This CDR3 has 15 residues. V dropped 5 bases and J dropped 5; count of bases not matched to a gene: 14. CDR3 coding DNA: TGCAGTGCTTCTAACGCCGGGACTAGGGGGAACGAGCAGTACTTC. Its translation is CSASNAGTRGNEQYF.

This clonotype has just a few counts. The chain has TRBV20-1 and TRBJ2-3; TRBD1 aligns across 7 bases. J was trimmed by 0 bases and V by 7 bases; bases with no gene match: 7. In germline, CDR1 is DFQATT, CDR2 SNEGSKA (reference sequence). The CDR3 covers 14 residues. The CDR3, as DNA: TGCAGTGTTCCGACAGGGTTAAGCACAGATACGCAGTATTTT. It is translated as CSVPTGLSTDTQYF.

The gene calls are TRBV3-1 and TRBJ2-3; TRBD1 matches 9 bases. Germline CDR1 and CDR2: LGHDT and YNNKEL (reference sequence). CDR3 length: 15 residues. With 6 bases clipped from V and 2 bases from J, the junction kept 6 bases outside the gene matches. The CDR3 region has the DNA TGTGCCAGCAGGTTAACAGGGGGCCCCACAGATACGCAGTATTTT. As protein: CASRLTGGPTDTQYF.

This chain connects TRBV12-3 or TRBV12-4 to TRBJ2-3; the D gene is possibly TRBD2 (6 bases). The CDR3 sequence is 15 residues long. Trimming left V 7 bases short and J 3 bases short, with 17 bases between. The CDR3 spells CASTPGALATDTQYF. Here the CDR3 DNA reads TGTGCCAGCACCCCCGGGGCACTAGCAACAGATACGCAGTATTTT.

This rearrangement joins TRBV20-1 to TRBJ2-7, with D perhaps TRBD1 (6 bases). Trimming took off 5 bases at V and 9 bases at J, with 20 bases between the two ends. In germline, CDR1 is DFQATT, CDR2 SNEGSKA (reference sequence). This CDR3 is 13 amino acids long. The CDR3, as DNA: TGCAGTGCTTTGGGGACACCTGCTACAGGGCAGTACTTC. This codes for CSALGTPATGQYF.

The gene calls are TRBV2 and TRBJ2-5; possible D gene TRBD2, 5 bases. The germline CDR1 and CDR2 sequences are SNHLY and FYNNEI. Trimming removed 4 bases from V and 5 bases from J, with 17 bases in between. The CDR3 is 15 amino acids. CDR3: CASSVPPRGGETQYF. CDR3 DNA sequence: TGTGCCAGCAGTGTCCCGCCCCGTGGCGGGGAGACCCAGTACTTC.

This clonotype came up once. The chain employs TRBV9 and TRBJ2-5, with TRBD2 matching over 8 bases. The CDR3 loop spans 15 amino acids. V shed 4 bases, J shed 1 base, and the junction held 6 bases outside the gene matches. The germline CDR1 and CDR2 sequences are SGDLS and YYNGEE. The CDR3 loop is CASSSPGRAQETQYF. CDR3 coding DNA: TGTGCCAGCAGCTCCCCCGGGAGGGCCCAAGAGACCCAGTACTTC.

This clonotype was found once. The chain couples TRBV5-1 to TRBJ1-1; tentative D call: TRBD1 (6 bases). Germline V gene lookup returns CDR1 SGHRS and CDR2 YFSETQ. The V and J ends lost 0 bases and 5 bases respectively, with 11 bases between them. The CDR3 contains 14 residues. CDR3 loop: CASSLVSGETEAFF. The CDR3 DNA sequence: TGCGCCAGCAGCTTGGTGTCAGGGGAAACTGAAGCTTTCTTT.

This clonotype has only a few counts. This chain links TRBV9 with TRBJ2-7, with TRBD2 matching 9 bases. The CDR3 has 15 amino acids. V dropped 0 bases and J dropped 2; count of bases not matched to a gene: 3. Germline lookup yields CDR1 SGDLS and CDR2 YYNGEE. The CDR3 DNA follows: TGTGCCAGCAGCGTAGGGTCTAGCGGGACCTACGAGCAGTACTTC. It specifies CASSVGSSGTYEQYF.

This clonotype appeared a few times. This sequence joins TRBV7-2 and TRBJ1-5; 9 bases are a match to TRBD1. V lost 5 bases and J lost 5; bases outside the gene matches: 7. Germline V gene sequence: CDR1 SGHTA, CDR2 FQGNSA. The CDR3 runs to 15 residues. The chain's CDR3 is CASSTIWTGDQPQHF. The DNA of the CDR3 is TGTGCCAGCAGCACAATTTGGACAGGGGATCAGCCCCAGCATTTT.

This clonotype was found a few times. The rearrangement joins TRBV10-3 to TRBJ2-5; possibly TRBD2 for D (6 bases). The ends were cut back, 2 bases at V and 5 bases at J, with 9 bases in the middle. This CDR3 has 13 residues. Germline CDR1 reads ENHRY; CDR2 reads SYGVKD. The CDR3 protein is CAISEASVETQYF. The CDR3 bases are TGTGCCATCAGTGAGGCTAGCGTGGAGACCCAGTACTTC.

This clonotype was recorded a few times. V is TRBV19 and J is TRBJ1-2, with 9 bases lining up with TRBD1. With 4 bases clipped from V and 7 bases from J, the junction kept 10 bases outside the gene matches. Germline V gene data show CDR1 as LNHDA and CDR2 as SQIVND (reference sequence). The CDR3 extends over 15 amino acids. CDR3 DNA sequence: TGTGCCAGTAGTACCCCCGACAGGGGGGGTGGTGGCTACACCTTC. Amino acids: CASSTPDRGGGGYTF.

This clonotype was seen a few times. The chain employs TRBV18 and TRBJ2-5; D not resolved. The germline V gene encodes CDR1 KGHSH and CDR2 LQKENI. Trimming took 1 base from V and 2 from J, leaving 14 bases between them. This CDR3 comprises 16 residues. In DNA, the CDR3 is TGTGCCAGCTCACCACTCGGCCAGAGCCCACAAGAGACCCAGTACTTC. This codes for CASSPLGQSPQETQYF.

In its sample, this clonotype was seen a few times. V is TRBV6-5 and J is TRBJ2-1; D is ambiguous. CDR1 MNHEY and CDR2 SVGAGI come from the germline V gene. Trimming took 4 bases from V and 3 from J, leaving 22 bases between them. This CDR3 has 18 residues. DNA for the CDR3: TGTGCCAGCAGTTCCCTTAGGGTAGGGAATCGGAACTACAATGAGCAGTTCTTC. Translating gives CASSSLRVGNRNYNEQFF.